The present entry profiles one T cell receptor beta chain with its context. Its target is not known. The data belong to a study of tumor-infiltrating T cells and Merkel cell polyomavirus. Study-level background: CD8+ T cells recognized the Merkel cell polyomavirus KLL epitope. Therapies varied by patient, including chemotherapy, radiation and immunotherapies. General study results and limits: Only one viral epitope was studied, missing other Merkel cell polyomavirus epitopes.

V was cut by 5 bases and J by 8 bases, with 12 bases left in between. Per germline, CDR1 LNHNV and CDR2 YYDKDF (reference sequence). This CDR3 comprises 12 residues. Immunohistochemistry showed robust Merkel cell polyomavirus Large T antigen staining in every patient's tumor. Blood and/or cultured TIL held KLL-tetramer+ cells above 0.04% of CD8+ cells. Patients with unknown primaries presenting with nodal disease, or with insufficient primary tissue, had lymph node tumors analyzed. The table came from immunoSEQ multiplex PCR; TCRdb's copy has only in-frame clones and leaves some out. The sample lists 25,000 or so clones, nearly 90% occurring once.

The receptor comes from a man in his fifties or sixties with Merkel cell carcinoma. Sample: lymph node tissue. V usage is TRBV15 and J usage is TRBJ1-2, with no clear D. CDR3 coding DNA: TGTGCCACCAGCCGGGGTGGGAGAGGCTACACCTTC. Its protein is CATSRGGRGYTF.